The next 28 T cell receptor beta chains were all read from a single sample in a study of somatic mutations in cytotoxic T cells in rheumatoid arthritis. Here immunoSEQ multiplex PCR was the method, and the copy in TCRdb shows in-frame clones only, minus some. The table lists 6,000 to 8,000 clones, 75% of them singletons. Source material: CD8+ T cells sorted from blood. Receptor source: an adult with rheumatoid arthritis.

In its sample, this clone was seen a few times. This chain connects TRBV4-1 to TRBJ1-5; D remains ambiguous. Germline loops: CDR1 MGHRA, CDR2 YSYEKL. V lost 4 bases and J lost 0, with 13 bases in between. The CDR3 covers 16 residues. The CDR3 here is CASSRLQELSNQPQHF. The CDR3 DNA sequence: TGCGCCAGCAGCCGCCTCCAGGAGCTTAGCAATCAGCCCCAGCATTTT.

J is TRBJ2-7 and V is TRBV30; tentative D call: TRBD2 (5 bases). The V end was cut by 4 bases, the J end by 7 bases, with 17 bases between. The CDR3 extends over 13 amino acids. Germline V lookup: CDR1 GTSNPN, CDR2 SVGIG (reference sequence). Here the CDR3 reads CAWTTGSPGEQYF. Written as DNA, the CDR3 is TGTGCCTGGACCACCGGGTCGCCGGGGGAGCAGTACTTC.

The chain combines TRBV7-9 with TRBJ2-1; D tentatively fits TRBD1 or TRBD2 (6 bases each). The CDR3 totals 14 residues. Trimming removed 4 bases at V and 7 bases at J, with 14 bases between. Germline CDR1 is SEHNR and CDR2 is FQNEAQ (reference sequence). CDR3 sequence reads: CASSSPKGGNEQFF. The DNA of the CDR3 is TGTGCCAGCAGCTCCCCGAAAGGGGGGAATGAGCAGTTCTTC.

J is TRBJ1-2 and V is TRBV9; D gene ambiguous. This CDR3 is built from 16 residues. Germline CDR1 reads SGDLS; CDR2 reads YYNGEE. Trimming stripped 1 base from V and 1 base from J, with 14 bases between. CDR3 residues: CASSVSRLGFNYGYTF. CDR3 in DNA: TGTGCCAGCAGCGTATCTAGACTCGGATTTAACTATGGCTACACCTTC.

The rearrangement joins TRBV28 to TRBJ2-3; D unclear. In germline, CDR1 is MDHEN, CDR2 SYDVKM. CDR3 length equals 14 residues. With 2 bases removed from V and 0 bases from J, the gap between germline ends came to 6 bases. DNA for the CDR3: TGTGCCAGCAGTTTAGCGGCTAGCACAGATACGCAGTATTTT. Translation: CASSLAASTDTQYF.

The chain links TRBV23-1 to TRBJ2-3, with unresolved D. TRBV23-1 is treated as an ORF (open reading frame) with a function not yet certain. The CDR3 extends over 10 amino acids. The ends were cut back, 7 bases at V and 9 bases at J, with 8 bases in the middle. The CDR3 spells CASNDVTQYF. The CDR3 DNA reads as TGCGCCAGCAACGATGTCACGCAGTATTTT.

The genes are TRBV7-8 and TRBJ2-5, with 7 bases fitting TRBD2. The DNA matches TRBJ2-7 better at its end, which makes the J call doubtful. This CDR3 is 12 amino acids long. Germline V CDR1 and CDR2: SGHVS, FQNEAQ. The CDR3 spells CAAGGSSYEQYF. The CDR3 coding sequence is TGTGCGGCCGGGGGGTCCTCCTACGAGCAGTACTTC.

V usage is TRBV7-3 and J usage is TRBJ2-5; tentative D call: TRBD1 (6 bases). The CDR3 extends over 16 amino acids. Looked up from germline, CDR1 is SGHTA and CDR2 is FQGTGA. V lost 1 base, J lost 0 bases, and 12 bases lay in between. In DNA, the CDR3 is TGTGCCAGCAGCTTAAACTCAGGGGAGTACCAAGAGACCCAGTACTTC. As protein: CASSLNSGEYQETQYF.

By its share, this clone is medium-sized (0.01 to 0.1%). The rearrangement joins TRBV30 to TRBJ2-5; weak D call: TRBD1 (6 bases). Germline CDR1 GTSNPN, CDR2 SVGIG (reference sequence). CDR3 length: 12 amino acids. The V gene lost 5 bases and the J gene lost 4 bases, with 11 bases spanning the gap. The CDR3 here is CAWAGVSETQYF. DNA for the CDR3: TGTGCCTGGGCAGGGGTCTCAGAGACCCAGTACTTC.

The rearrangement uses TRBV11-2 and TRBJ1-1; D gene ambiguous. Trimming cost V 6 bases and J 1 base, with 9 bases left between them. The V gene's germline CDR1 is SGHAT and CDR2 FQNNGV. The CDR3 runs to 13 residues. The chain's CDR3 is CASRERKNTEAFF. The CDR3 region has the DNA TGTGCCAGCAGGGAGCGGAAGAACACTGAAGCTTTCTTT.

The genes are TRBV6-1 and TRBJ2-5; 10 nucleotides match TRBD2. CDR1 and CDR2 from the germline V gene are MNHNS and SASEGT. The V gene end was trimmed by 7 bases and the J gene end by 5 bases; junction bases not matched to a gene: 7. The CDR3 loop spans 14 amino acids. Here the CDR3 reads CASIQLAGWETQYF. In DNA, the CDR3 is TGTGCCAGCATACAACTAGCGGGGTGGGAGACCCAGTACTTC.

The V and J genes are TRBV6-1 and TRBJ1-6, with D unclear. Looked up from germline, CDR1 is MNHNS and CDR2 is SASEGT. CDR3 length: 14 amino acids. The germline V and J ends were trimmed by 5 bases and 11 bases, with 16 bases remaining between them. The CDR3 loop reads CASSPASQSAPLHF. The CDR3, as DNA: TGTGCCAGCAGTCCGGCGTCACAGTCGGCACCCCTCCACTTT.

The chain joins TRBV30 to TRBJ2-2; D is possibly TRBD2 (5 bases). The germline V gene has CDR1 GTSNPN and CDR2 SVGIG (reference sequence). CDR3 size: 17 residues. With 0 bases removed from V and 3 bases from J, the gap between germline ends came to 17 bases. The CDR3 sequence is CAWSVVSVGRDTGELFF. As DNA, the CDR3 is TGTGCCTGGAGTGTTGTGTCCGTGGGGAGAGACACCGGGGAGCTGTTTTTT.

This clone was counted between two and nine times. This chain joins TRBV28 and TRBJ1-1; a weak D match, TRBD1 (5 bases). The CDR3 covers 14 residues. V lost 0 bases and J lost 3, with 8 bases in between. Germline V CDR1 and CDR2: MDHEN, SYDVKM. CDR3 bases: TGTGCCAGCAGTTTATGGGGGGAGGACACTGAAGCTTTCTTT. It translates to CASSLWGEDTEAFF.

The gene calls are TRBV5-4 and TRBJ2-1; D may be TRBD2 (7 bases). CDR3 length equals 16 residues. Trimming shortened V by 1 base and J by 4 bases, and 15 bases separated the two germline ends. The V gene's germline CDR1 is SGHNT and CDR2 YYREEE (reference sequence). The CDR3 DNA sequence: TGTGCCAGCAGCTTGTATGGGGGGGCCGGTTACAATGAGCAGTTCTTC. It codes for CASSLYGGAGYNEQFF.

This chain uses TRBV4-1 with TRBJ1-1; D is perhaps TRBD1 (6 bases). Trimming removed 2 bases from V and 4 bases from J, with 11 bases in between. The CDR3 runs to 14 residues. Germline V gene data show CDR1 as MGHRA and CDR2 as YSYEKL. CDR3 protein: CASSQTEGGTEAFF. In DNA form, the CDR3 reads TGCGCCAGCAGCCAAACAGAGGGGGGCACTGAAGCTTTCTTT.

The V call is TRBV7-9, the J call TRBJ2-7, with D unclear. Germline-derived CDR1 and CDR2 are SEHNR and FQNEAQ (reference sequence). The V end lost 3 bases, the J end lost 6 bases, and 6 bases lay between the germline ends. The length of the CDR3 is 11 residues. The CDR3 is CASSLNGEQYF. The DNA for the CDR3 is TGTGCCAGCAGCTTGAACGGCGAGCAGTACTTC.

The genes are TRBV5-1 and TRBJ1-6, with D maybe TRBD1 (6 bases). The CDR3 spans 17 residues. CDR1 and CDR2 from the germline V gene are SGHRS and YFSETQ. V lost 1 base to trimming and J lost 8 bases, with 19 bases between them. This CDR3 reads CASSLHGGGPFHSPLHF. CDR3 DNA sequence: TGCGCCAGCAGCTTGCATGGGGGGGGGCCCTTTCATTCACCCCTCCACTTT.

This sequence joins TRBV5-4 and TRBJ2-7; 13 positions agree with TRBD2. V shed 0 bases and J 2 bases; nucleotides not matched to a gene: 5. Per the germline V gene, CDR1 is SGHNT and CDR2 is YYREEE (reference sequence). This CDR3 has 17 residues. This chain's CDR3 is CASSLGLAGGPPYEQYF. The CDR3 DNA reads as TGTGCCAGCAGCTTGGGACTAGCGGGGGGCCCTCCCTACGAGCAGTACTTC.

The DNA for the CDR3 is TGTGCCAGCAGTGAACGGCGAGGCGGAGGCAGGGTGGAAGAGACCCAGTACTTC. Encoded protein: CASSERRGGGRVEETQYF. The chain recombines TRBV2 with TRBJ2-5, with D tentatively TRBD1 or TRBD2 (5 bases each). This CDR3 comprises 18 residues. Germline values: CDR1 SNHLY, CDR2 FYNNEI. Trimming removed 2 bases at V and 3 bases at J, with 22 bases between.

J is TRBJ1-2 and V is TRBV28; 10 bases fit TRBD1. CDR3 length: 15 residues. Trimming removed 6 bases from V and 7 bases from J; junction bases left unmatched: 11. Germline V lookup: CDR1 MDHEN, CDR2 SYDVKM. This CDR3 is CASRPLTGGASGYTF. The CDR3 bases are TGTGCCAGCAGGCCCTTGACAGGGGGCGCGTCTGGCTACACCTTC.

This clone has a handful of counts. The CDR3 sequence is CASNERGGGSSYNEQFF. As DNA, the CDR3 is TGTGCCAGCAATGAGCGTGGCGGGGGATCCTCCTACAATGAGCAGTTCTTC. V gene TRBV6-1 combines with J gene TRBJ2-1; the match to TRBD2 covers 7 bases. The CDR3 consists of 17 residues. CDR1 is MNHNS, CDR2 SASEGT, per germline. Trimming cost V 7 bases and J 0 bases; bases outside gene matches: 12.

The chain couples TRBV2 to TRBJ1-1; D call uncertain. Between the trimmed V and J ends, which lost 6 bases and 7 bases, there was a span of 15 bases. The CDR3 covers 13 residues. Germline assignment: CDR1 SNHLY and CDR2 FYNNEI. CDR3 loop: CASRLGLTSEAFF. CDR3 DNA sequence: TGTGCCAGCAGACTCGGACTAACTAGTGAAGCTTTCTTT.

The chain is built from TRBV29-1 and TRBJ2-3, with TRBD1 matching over 9 bases. J was trimmed by 6 bases and V by 6 bases; bases with no gene match: 16. This CDR3 region has 16 residues. Germline CDR1 SQVTM, CDR2 ANQGSEA. CDR3: CSVMGTGTGFGDTQYF. The CDR3 region has the DNA TGCAGCGTGATGGGTACCGGGACAGGGTTCGGGGATACGCAGTATTTT.

J is TRBJ1-2 and V is TRBV2; D may be TRBD1 (5 bases). CDR1 and CDR2 (germline): SNHLY, FYNNEI. The CDR3 runs 13 residues. V was pared by 4 bases and J by 4 bases, with 10 bases between. The CDR3 nucleotides read TGTGCCAGCAGTGCAGGGTCCGGCTATGGCTACACCTTC. It translates to CASSAGSGYGYTF.

This clone came up once. The chain links TRBV30 to TRBJ2-5; 12 positions agree with TRBD2. CDR1 is GTSNPN, CDR2 SVGIG, per germline (reference sequence). CDR3 size: 17 residues. The V and J ends lost 6 bases and 4 bases, in that order; junction bases with no gene match: 15. Here the CDR3 reads CACDPFVASGGGETQYF. In nucleotides, the CDR3 is TGTGCCTGCGATCCGTTTGTGGCTAGCGGGGGGGGAGAGACCCAGTACTTC.

The genes are TRBV14 and TRBJ1-1; no reliable D call. The germline CDR1 and CDR2 sequences are SGHDN and FVKESK. The CDR3 is 13 amino acids. V was shortened by 4 bases and J by 1 base, with 7 bases between the two germline ends. Here the CDR3 reads CASSRGQNTEAFF. The DNA for the CDR3 is TGTGCCAGCAGCCGAGGTCAGAACACTGAAGCTTTCTTT.

The DNA of the CDR3 is TGTGCCAGCAGCTTGGGGGACAGGGGAGAGGGTGAAAAACTGTTTTTT. Amino acids: CASSLGDRGEGEKLFF. The chain employs TRBV5-5 and TRBJ1-4, with 10 positions matching TRBD1. Germline trimming cut 0 bases from V and 7 bases from J; bases unmatched to any gene: 6. From germline, CDR1 is SGHKS and CDR2 YYEKEE (reference sequence). The length of the CDR3 is 16 residues.